The clone carrying this TCR beta chain was picked up a small number of times. Its antigen remains unknown. The data were obtained in a study of response to subunit inactivated influenza vaccine. General study findings and limits: Every seasonal influenza vaccination brings in few new T cells, the authors suggested.

TCRdb ran MiXCR on the RT-PCR reads and lists one entry per CDR3 protein. The table includes about 700,000 distinct CDR3 sequences, 12% to 15% detected once. Between the trimmed V and J ends, which lost 4 bases and 6 bases, there was a span of 16 bases. Germline CDR1 MNHNS, CDR2 SASEGT. The CDR3 sequence is 15 residues long. The sequencing used PBMCs from blood, collected less than 15 days before vaccination. This sequence originates from a man aged 50 or older who received an inactivated influenza vaccine. The chain carries TRBV6-1 and TRBJ1-5; D is perhaps TRBD1 (6 bases). The CDR3 region is CASSGLKGGGQPQHF. DNA for the CDR3: TGTGCCAGCAGTGGACTGAAGGGAGGGGGTCAGCCCCAGCATTTT.